This TCR beta chain comes out of a study of T cell responses to AZD1222 COVID-19 vaccine. Concerning this clone itself: Its antigen is still unknown.

V dropped 4 bases and J dropped 5 bases, with 29 bases sitting between them. This CDR3 is built from 19 residues. Study-wide findings and caveats: Researchers took repertoire samples only after the peak T cell response had come. Reports indicate that nearly half of spike-specific TCRs are directed at unmutated variant regions. Donors, mostly white British, included more females; clonal diversity was possibly underestimated. Spike-wide vaccine-associated CD4 TCRs dominated at 160-218 and 743-854.

Clones were sequenced by immunoSEQ multiplex PCR, and TCRdb holds only the in-frame ones, with some missing. The data contain about 130,000 clones, about 93% of them singletons. V is TRBV23-1 and J is TRBJ1-1, with D perhaps TRBD1 (6 bases). TRBV23-1 carries the ORF label, with uncertain function. Sample: peripheral blood, taken 28 days after the second AZD1222 dose. The TCR sequence derives from an adult who received the AZD1222 COVID-19 vaccine. CDR3 region: CASSPGSGTTCRRGTEAFF. In nucleotides, the CDR3 is TGCGCCAGCAGTCCTGGCTCCGGGACAACCTGCAGGAGGGGGACTGAAGCTTTCTTT.